A single sample is the source of the 2 T cell receptor beta chains below, sequenced in a study of follicular helper T cells after annual influenza vaccination. Time point defined: 2015-2016 season, 7 days after influenza vaccination. This table comes from immunoSEQ multiplex PCR, and its TCRdb copy is limited to in-frame clones, with some not included. Here the sample spans about 1,300 clones, 65% to 75% being singletons. This specimen consisted of CXCR5+ CD38+ circulating T follicular helper cells from blood, obtained 7 days after influenza vaccination. The subset here: circulating Tfh, non-naive CD4+CXCR5+PD-1+ (ICOS+CD38+ or ICOS-CD38-). These receptors were collected from an adult who received the influenza vaccine.

V and J are TRBV9 and TRBJ1-1; 8 bases map to TRBD1. There are 15 residues in the CDR3. In germline, CDR1 is SGDLS, CDR2 YYNGEE. V was pared by 0 bases and J by 3 bases, with 4 bases of the junction left unmatched. DNA for the CDR3: TGTGCCAGCAGCGTAGACAGGGGGGGTGACACTGAAGCTTTCTTT. Amino acid sequence: CASSVDRGGDTEAFF.

The chain joins TRBV5-1 to TRBJ1-1, with D possibly being TRBD1 (6 bases). The CDR3 has 12 residues. V lost 2 bases and J lost 7, with 9 bases in between. Per germline, CDR1 SGHRS and CDR2 YFSETQ. CDR3 in DNA: TGCGCCAGCAGCTTACAGGGTTATGAAGCTTTCTTT. This sequence encodes CASSLQGYEAFF.